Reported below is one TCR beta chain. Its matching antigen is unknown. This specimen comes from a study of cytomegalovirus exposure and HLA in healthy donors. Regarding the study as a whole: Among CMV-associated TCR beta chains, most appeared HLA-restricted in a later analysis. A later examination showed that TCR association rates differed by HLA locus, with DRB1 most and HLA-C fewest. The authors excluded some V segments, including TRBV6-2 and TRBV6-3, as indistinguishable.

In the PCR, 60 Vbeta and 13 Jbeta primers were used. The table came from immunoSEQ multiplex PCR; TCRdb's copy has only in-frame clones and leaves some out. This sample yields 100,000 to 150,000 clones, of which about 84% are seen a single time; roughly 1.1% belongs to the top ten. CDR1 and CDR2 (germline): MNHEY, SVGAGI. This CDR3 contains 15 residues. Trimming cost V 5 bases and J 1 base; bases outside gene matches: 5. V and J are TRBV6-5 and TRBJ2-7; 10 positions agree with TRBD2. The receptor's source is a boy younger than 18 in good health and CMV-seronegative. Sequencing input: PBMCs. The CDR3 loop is CASSPSSGSSYEQYF. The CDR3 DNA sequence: TGTGCCAGCAGTCCCTCTAGCGGGAGTTCCTACGAGCAGTACTTC.